Each of the 13 T cell receptor beta chains below was sequenced from the same sample in a study of graft-versus-host responses after intestinal transplantation. TCRdb's copy holds only in-frame clones and misses some; the assay was immunoSEQ multiplex PCR. The sample includes about 57,000 clones, 70% to 90% seen only once; the top ten take around 1.5%. Sequenced here: PBMCs, sampled 26 days after transplant. These receptors came from a human patient who received an intestinal transplant, so some T cells may come from the graft donor.

The rearrangement uses TRBV6-1 and TRBJ2-7, with 8 bases matching TRBD1. The V gene end was trimmed by 4 bases and the J gene end by 4 bases; junction bases not matched to a gene: 6. From germline, CDR1 is MNHNS and CDR2 SASEGT. This CDR3 comprises 14 residues. CDR3 in DNA: TGTGCCAGCAGTGTTTTCGGGACAGGTTACGAGCAGTACGTC. Translation: CASSVFGTGYEQYV.

This rearrangement joins TRBV5-4 to TRBJ2-5; 7 bases match TRBD2. With V trimmed by 0 bases and J by 11 bases, 10 bases remained unmatched. CDR3 size: 14 residues. Germline CDR1 SGHNT, CDR2 YYREEE (reference sequence). CDR3 in amino acids: CASSLGVREGEQYF. CDR3 bases: TGTGCCAGCAGCTTGGGGGTCAGGGAGGGTGAGCAGTACTTC.

The gene calls are TRBV4-1 and TRBJ2-1; D uncertain. The CDR3 contains 15 residues. The V and J ends lost 2 bases and 0 bases respectively, with 8 bases between them. The V gene's germline CDR1 is MGHRA and CDR2 YSYEKL. The CDR3 protein is CASSQLESSYNEQFF. The CDR3 DNA follows: TGCGCCAGCAGCCAATTAGAGAGCTCCTACAATGAGCAGTTCTTC.

The chain recombines TRBV5-6 with TRBJ1-5, with 7 bases aligning to TRBD1. Germline V gene lookup returns CDR1 SGHDT and CDR2 YYEEEE. CDR3 size: 16 residues. The V gene end was trimmed by 1 base and the J gene end by 9 bases; junction bases not matched to a gene: 13. The DNA for the CDR3 is TGTGCCAGCAGCTTGAGAAGGCAGGGGGGAGGTTGGCCCCAGCATTTT. It encodes CASSLRRQGGGWPQHF.

This clone was counted a single time. This chain joins TRBV29-1 and TRBJ2-3; possibly TRBD2 for D (6 bases). Germline CDR1 and CDR2: SQVTM and ANQGSEA. Trimming took off 7 bases at V and 3 bases at J, with 14 bases between the two ends. This CDR3 contains 13 residues. The chain's CDR3 is CSAAGTSTDTQYF. The DNA of the CDR3 is TGCAGCGCCGCTGGGACTTCTACAGATACGCAGTATTTT.

The genes are TRBV6-1 and TRBJ2-7, with 7 bases identical to TRBD1. The CDR3 is 13 residues long. J was trimmed by 2 bases and V by 11 bases; bases with no gene match: 9. From germline, CDR1 is MNHNS and CDR2 SASEGT. The CDR3 is CAATGTDTYEQYF. Written as DNA, the CDR3 is TGTGCCGCGACCGGGACAGACACCTACGAGCAGTACTTC.

The J gene is TRBJ2-1, the V gene TRBV28, with a weak D call TRBD2 (7 bases). The CDR3 has 15 amino acids. Looked up from germline, CDR1 is MDHEN and CDR2 is SYDVKM. With 6 bases removed from V and 0 bases from J, the gap between germline ends came to 12 bases. CDR3 sequence: CASRPRGASYNEQFF. For the CDR3, the DNA is TGTGCCAGCAGGCCTCGGGGGGCCTCCTACAATGAGCAGTTCTTC.

A single count supports this clone. V is TRBV7-8 and J is TRBJ2-1; perhaps TRBD1 as D (5 bases). V shed 2 bases and J shed 9 bases, with 8 bases lying between them. In germline, CDR1 is SGHVS, CDR2 FQNEAQ. The CDR3 runs to 12 residues. The DNA for the CDR3 is TGTGCCAGCAGCTTACAGGGTCGTGAGCAGTTCTTC. This sequence encodes CASSLQGREQFF.

The chain is built from TRBV7-2 and TRBJ2-1, with TRBD2 identical over 9 bases. Germline CDR1 is SGHTA and CDR2 is FQGNSA. The CDR3 runs to 15 residues. Trimming cost V 4 bases and J 4 bases; bases outside gene matches: 5. CDR3 sequence (DNA): TGTGCCAGCAGCTCGGGACTAGCCAAGTACAATGAGCAGTTCTTC. Translated: CASSSGLAKYNEQFF. The complete variable domain, with remaining parts taken from reference TRBV7-2 and TRBJ2-1, reads GAGVSQSPSNKVTEKGKDVELRCDPISGHTALYWYRQSLGQGLEFLIYFQGNSAPDKSGLPSDRFSAERTGGSVSTLTIQRTQQEDSAVYLCASSSGLAKYNEQFFGPGTRLTVL.

This chain uses TRBV9 with TRBJ1-1; D possibly corresponds to TRBD1 (5 bases). The germline V gene encodes CDR1 SGDLS and CDR2 YYNGEE. With 3 bases removed from V and 6 bases from J, the gap between germline ends came to 18 bases. The CDR3 sequence is 15 residues long. The CDR3, as DNA: TGTGCCAGCAGCGCATTCGGGGGGGGTGTGGCTGAAGCTTTCTTT. Amino acids: CASSAFGGGVAEAFF.

The J gene is TRBJ1-4, the V gene TRBV11-2; TRBD1 aligns across 10 bases. Per the germline V gene, CDR1 is SGHAT and CDR2 is FQNNGV. J was trimmed by 8 bases and V by 5 bases; bases with no gene match: 8. CDR3 length: 15 amino acids. The CDR3: CASSNIGTGDEKLFF. CDR3 bases: TGTGCCAGCAGCAATATCGGGACAGGGGACGAAAAACTGTTTTTT.

V and J are TRBV5-1 and TRBJ1-1; 7 positions match TRBD1. The CDR3 has 15 residues. Germline-derived CDR1 and CDR2 are SGHRS and YFSETQ. The junction had 3 bases not matched to a gene; V was cut back by 0 bases and J by 1 base. In DNA form, the CDR3 reads TGCGCCAGCAGCTTGGCAGGGGGAACGAACACTGAAGCTTTCTTT. This encodes CASSLAGGTNTEAFF.

J is TRBJ2-3 and V is TRBV27; 13 bases agree with TRBD2. V was pared by 10 bases and J by 1 base, with 23 bases of the junction left unmatched. Germline CDR1 MNHEY, CDR2 SMNVEV (reference sequence). The CDR3 sequence is 21 residues long. CDR3 in DNA: TGTGCCACCCAAATTGACGGACTAGCGGGGGTGAGGGGGCGGGGCACAGATACGCAGTATTTT. Its translation: CATQIDGLAGVRGRGTDTQYF.